The 29 T cell receptor beta chains below all came from one sample that was sequenced in a study of T cell responses to AZD1222 COVID-19 vaccine. Repertoires were generated with immunoSEQ multiplex PCR, while TCRdb's copy carries only in-frame clones and drops some. The sample holds over 120,000 clones. The source material was peripheral blood. The receptors were gathered from an adult in good health.

The chain joins TRBV5-1 to TRBJ1-1; 7 bases line up with TRBD1. There are 13 residues in the CDR3. Germline-derived CDR1 and CDR2 are SGHRS and YFSETQ. The ends lost 3 bases at V and 10 bases at J; junction bases unmatched: 9. The CDR3 region has the DNA TGCGCCAGCAGCTCCGCCGGCCAGGGGGGAGCTTTCTTT. Its translation: CASSSAGQGGAFF.

DNA of the CDR3: TGTGCCAGCAGCTCCCCGGGACTAGCACTCTACGAGCAGTACTTC. Its translation is CASSSPGLALYEQYF. The rearrangement uses TRBV7-2 and TRBJ2-7; TRBD2 aligns across 9 bases. V shed 4 bases and J 3 bases; nucleotides not matched to a gene: 7. The germline V gene has CDR1 SGHTA and CDR2 FQGNSA. The CDR3 runs 15 residues.

The V and J genes are TRBV7-9 and TRBJ1-2; a weak D match, TRBD1 (6 bases). Trimming took 4 bases from V and 8 from J, leaving 23 bases between them. The germline V gene has CDR1 SEHNR and CDR2 FQNEAQ (reference sequence). The CDR3 is 16 amino acids. Here the CDR3 DNA reads TGTGCCAGCAGCTACCGGGTTTCCGGGGGGCGAGAGGGCTACACCTTC. Protein sequence: CASSYRVSGGREGYTF.

The CDR3 is CASSPRGGSEAFF. DNA of the CDR3: TGCGCCAGCAGCCCCCGGGGGGGCTCTGAAGCTTTCTTT. This rearrangement joins TRBV5-1 to TRBJ1-1; a possible D gene is TRBD1 (6 bases). The CDR3 covers 13 residues. CDR1 SGHRS and CDR2 YFSETQ come from the germline V gene. Trimming left V 4 bases short and J 6 bases short, with 13 bases between.

The chain joins TRBV30 to TRBJ1-6; TRBD1 might be the D (6 bases). Looked up from germline, CDR1 is GTSNPN and CDR2 is SVGIG (reference sequence). This CDR3 is built from 14 residues. V lost 0 bases, J lost 6 bases, and 9 bases lay in between. CDR3 in amino acids: CAWSVGQLNSPLHF. The CDR3 DNA reads as TGTGCCTGGAGTGTAGGACAGCTTAATTCACCCCTCCACTTT.

The V gene is TRBV6-2 or TRBV6-3, the J gene TRBJ2-7; 9 nucleotides align to TRBD1. There are 18 residues in the CDR3. CDR1 MNHEY and CDR2 SVGEGT come from the germline V gene. V shed 0 bases, J shed 3 bases, and the junction held 12 bases outside the gene matches. This chain's CDR3 is CASSYSPSGTGSSYEQYF. The CDR3, as DNA: TGTGCCAGCAGTTACTCGCCATCCGGGACAGGGAGTAGCTACGAGCAGTACTTC.

This chain links TRBV4-1 with TRBJ2-1, with 13 bases that match TRBD2. CDR1 and CDR2 (germline): MGHRA, YSYEKL. The CDR3 contains 17 residues. The junction had 11 bases not matched to a gene; V was cut back by 0 bases and J by 12 bases. The CDR3 reads CASSQDGSGTSGAGQFF. The CDR3 DNA is TGCGCCAGCAGCCAAGATGGTAGTGGGACTAGCGGGGCTGGGCAGTTCTTC.

The chain links TRBV4-2 to TRBJ2-1; 11 bases are a match to TRBD2. The CDR3 spans 17 residues. Germline V gene lookup returns CDR1 LGHNA and CDR2 YNFKEQ. With 4 bases clipped from V and 4 bases from J, the junction kept 9 bases outside the gene matches. The CDR3 nucleotides read TGTGCCAGCAGCCCCCAAGGGACTAGCGGAACTTACAATGAGCAGTTCTTC. Translated, it gives CASSPQGTSGTYNEQFF.

The chain is built from TRBV25-1 and TRBJ2-3; no reliable D call. The germline V and J ends were trimmed by 6 bases and 0 bases, with 13 bases remaining between them. This CDR3 is 15 amino acids long. Germline V CDR1 and CDR2: MGHDK, SYGVNS. CDR3 region: CASSRTEASTDTQYF. The DNA of the CDR3 is TGTGCCAGCAGCCGCACAGAGGCGAGCACAGATACGCAGTATTTT.

This sequence joins TRBV6-1 and TRBJ1-2; 12 bases are shared with TRBD1. V shed 2 bases, J shed 4 bases, and the junction held 5 bases outside the gene matches. The germline V gene has CDR1 MNHNS and CDR2 SASEGT. The CDR3 is 16 amino acids. The DNA for the CDR3 is TGTGCCAGCAGTGAACCCGGGACAGGGGGCGTCTATGGCTACACCTTC. Protein: CASSEPGTGGVYGYTF.

This chain links TRBV13 with TRBJ1-2; possibly TRBD1 for D (5 bases). V lost 5 bases and J 4 bases, leaving 17 bases between the germline ends. The CDR3 length is 15 residues. Looked up from germline, CDR1 is PRHDT and CDR2 is FYEKMQ (reference sequence). The CDR3 reads CASSPRTTTLYGYTF. The CDR3 region has the DNA TGTGCCAGCAGCCCCAGGACAACAACCCTCTATGGCTACACCTTC. Full variable domain (outside the CDR3, taken from reference TRBV13 and TRBJ1-2): AAGVIQSPRHLIKEKRETATLKCYPIPRHDTVYWYQQGPGQDPQFLISFYEKMQSDKGSIPDRFSAQQFSDYHSELNMSSLELGDSALYFCASSPRTTTLYGYTFGSGTRLTVV.

The chain recombines TRBV5-4 with TRBJ2-5; tentatively, D is TRBD1 or TRBD2 (6 bases each). The V end lost 4 bases, the J end lost 3 bases, and 19 bases lay between the germline ends. Germline loops: CDR1 SGHNT, CDR2 YYREEE (reference sequence). The CDR3 is 16 amino acids. CDR3 bases: TGTGCCAGCAGCCCAACAGGAAGGGGGGCAAAAGAGACCCAGTACTTC. Residues: CASSPTGRGAKETQYF.

This chain uses TRBV7-6 with TRBJ2-3; 15 bases agree with TRBD2. J gave up 3 bases and V 3 bases, and 7 bases lay outside the gene matches. The CDR3 loop spans 18 amino acids. Germline V gene data show CDR1 as SGHVS and CDR2 as FNYEAQ. The CDR3 DNA sequence: TGTGCCAGCAGCTTGGGACTAGCGGGGGGTTATTCGACAGATACGCAGTATTTT. It encodes CASSLGLAGGYSTDTQYF.

The rearrangement joins TRBV5-1 to TRBJ2-3, with 7 bases that match TRBD2. CDR3 length: 14 residues. The germline gives CDR1 SGHRS, CDR2 YFSETQ. With 5 bases clipped from V and 2 bases from J, the junction kept 5 bases outside the gene matches. As DNA, the CDR3 is TGCGCCAGCAGTCTGGGGGGGAACACAGATACGCAGTATTTT. Translated: CASSLGGNTDTQYF. The full variable domain, in which reference TRBV5-1 and TRBJ2-3 provide the parts outside the CDR3, is KAGVTQTPRYLIKTRGQQVTLSCSPISGHRSVSWYQQTPGQGLQFLFEYFSETQRNKGNFPGRFSGRQFSNSRSEMNVSTLELGDSALYLCASSLGGNTDTQYFGPGTRLTVL.

The chain is built from TRBV19 and TRBJ1-5; D remains unclear. Trimming cost V 6 bases and J 2 bases, with 17 bases left between them. There are 16 residues in the CDR3. CDR1 LNHDA and CDR2 SQIVND come from the germline V gene (reference sequence). This CDR3 is CASSWGLIVGNQPQHF. CDR3 DNA: TGTGCCAGTAGCTGGGGATTGATTGTAGGCAATCAGCCCCAGCATTTT.

The chain uses TRBV19 and TRBJ1-1; D not certain. Trimming took off 2 bases at V and 0 bases at J, with 7 bases between the two ends. Germline V CDR1 and CDR2: LNHDA, SQIVND (reference sequence). The length of the CDR3 is 14 residues. The CDR3 loop is CASSITGLNTEAFF. In nucleotides, the CDR3 is TGTGCCAGTAGTATAACGGGCCTGAACACTGAAGCTTTCTTT.

The chain links TRBV11-3 to TRBJ1-2; a possible D gene is TRBD1 (5 bases). The CDR3 loop spans 16 amino acids. Germline values: CDR1 SGHNT, CDR2 YENEEA. V was clipped by 0 bases and J by 4 bases, with 15 bases between them. In DNA form, the CDR3 reads TGTGCCAGCAGCTTAGACCCCTCTAGTGGGACCTATGGCTACACCTTC. Protein product: CASSLDPSSGTYGYTF.

The chain uses TRBV19 and TRBJ2-2; 13 bases are a match to TRBD2. The CDR3 totals 21 residues. Trimming removed 4 bases from V and 4 bases from J; junction bases left unmatched: 18. Germline values: CDR1 LNHDA, CDR2 SQIVND (reference sequence). CDR3 residues: CASSRGIGTSGVARGTGELFF. CDR3 coding DNA: TGTGCCAGTAGTAGGGGTATCGGGACTAGCGGGGTTGCACGGGGCACCGGGGAGCTGTTTTTT.

V usage is TRBV7-2 and J usage is TRBJ1-6; TRBD1 might be the D (6 bases). This CDR3 is built from 12 residues. Trimming left V 8 bases short and J 6 bases short, with 8 bases between. The V gene's germline CDR1 is SGHTA and CDR2 FQGNSA. The CDR3 sequence is CASGTLNSPLHF. The CDR3 DNA sequence: TGTGCCAGCGGGACACTTAATTCACCCCTCCACTTT.

The J gene is TRBJ1-3, the V gene TRBV4-1, with D unresolved. CDR1 MGHRA and CDR2 YSYEKL come from the germline V gene. The CDR3 loop spans 12 amino acids. V was cut by 1 base and J by 2 bases, with 0 bases left in between. DNA of the CDR3: TGCGCCAGCAGCCAAGCTGGAAACACCATATATTTT. Translation: CASSQAGNTIYF.

V and J are TRBV2 and TRBJ2-1; possibly TRBD2 for D (6 bases). CDR1 is SNHLY and CDR2 is FYNNEI in the germline V gene. The ends were cut back, 2 bases at V and 4 bases at J, with 12 bases in the middle. This CDR3 has 15 amino acids. For the CDR3, the DNA is TGTGCCAGCAGTGAATCCCGGGGAGGTTACAATGAGCAGTTCTTC. Translated, it gives CASSESRGGYNEQFF.

The chain employs TRBV7-8 and TRBJ1-5; TRBD1 might be the D (5 bases). The CDR3 is 14 residues long. CDR1 and CDR2 from the germline V gene are SGHVS and FQNEAQ. The germline V and J ends were trimmed by 5 bases and 9 bases, with 17 bases remaining between them. The CDR3 DNA reads as TGTGCCAGCAGCCAAGGGACCGACGGTCGGCCCCAGCATTTT. This encodes CASSQGTDGRPQHF.

CDR3 sequence: CATSDLQTPGDREGAHEAFF. The CDR3 DNA reads as TGTGCCACCAGTGATTTGCAGACTCCGGGAGACAGGGAAGGAGCGCATGAAGCTTTCTTT. This chain links TRBV24-1 with TRBJ1-1, with 7 bases aligning to TRBD1. CDR3 size: 20 residues. The germline gives CDR1 KGHDR, CDR2 SFDVKD. The V and J ends lost 0 bases and 7 bases, in that order; junction bases with no gene match: 22.

A word on this clone: Other DNA sequences of this sample code for an identical CDR3. V is TRBV6-5 and J is TRBJ1-2, with D unclear. This CDR3 contains 13 residues. Germline V gene sequence: CDR1 MNHEY, CDR2 SVGAGI. V shed 5 bases and J shed 0 bases, with 7 bases lying between them. For the CDR3, the DNA is TGTGCCAGCAGTCAGACCGCTAACTATGGCTACACCTTC. Its protein is CASSQTANYGYTF.

The genes are TRBV5-4 and TRBJ2-5; either TRBD1 or TRBD2 may supply D (5 bases each). CDR3 length: 14 residues. The V end was cut by 7 bases, the J end by 5 bases, with 18 bases between. CDR1 and CDR2 from the germline V gene are SGHNT and YYREEE (reference sequence). CDR3: CASQTKIEGETQYF. The DNA of the CDR3 is TGTGCCAGCCAGACTAAGATCGAGGGGGAGACCCAGTACTTC. The whole variable domain, filled in from reference TRBV5-4 and TRBJ2-5, reads ETGVTQSPTHLIKTRGQQVTLRCSSQSGHNTVSWYQQALGQGPQFIFQYYREEENGRGNFPPRFSGLQFPNYSSELNVNALELDDSALYLCASQTKIEGETQYFGPGTRLLVL.

This chain uses TRBV6-1 with TRBJ1-1, with D perhaps matching TRBD1 (6 bases). This CDR3 spans 17 amino acids. CDR1 and CDR2 (germline): MNHNS, SASEGT. Between the trimmed V and J ends, which lost 4 bases and 5 bases, there was a span of 23 bases. Written as DNA, the CDR3 is TGTGCCAGCAGTGGGGCGAACAGGGCCCGCCCTGGAACTGAAGCTTTCTTT. Translation: CASSGANRARPGTEAFF.

The chain links TRBV14 to TRBJ2-3; TRBD2 aligns across 9 bases. Unmatched junction bases numbered 4, after V lost 6 bases and J lost 0 bases. This CDR3 contains 15 residues. Germline CDR1 reads SGHDN; CDR2 reads FVKESK. CDR3 bases: TGTGCCAGCAGAGGGACTAGCCTGAGCACAGATACGCAGTATTTT. Amino acid sequence: CASRGTSLSTDTQYF.

The chain is built from TRBV3-1 (or the pseudogene TRBV3-2) and TRBJ1-3, with 8 bases matching TRBD1. The trim removed 3 bases at V and 1 base at J, leaving 8 bases unmatched. Germline CDR1 reads LGHDT; CDR2 reads YNNKEL (reference sequence). There are 17 residues in the CDR3. The CDR3 sequence: CASSHLDRGASGNTIYF. CDR3 sequence (DNA): TGTGCCAGCAGCCACCTCGACAGGGGAGCGTCTGGAAACACCATATATTTT.

The rearrangement joins TRBV3-1 (or the pseudogene TRBV3-2) to TRBJ2-3, with 8 bases aligning to TRBD2. Germline assignment: CDR1 LGHDT and CDR2 YNNKEL (reference sequence). The CDR3 extends over 15 amino acids. Trimming at V came to 4 bases and at J to 5 bases, leaving 8 bases not matched to a gene. The CDR3 bases are TGTGCCAGCAGCCCAACGGGACTAGGCGGAGATACGCAGTATTTT. As protein: CASSPTGLGGDTQYF.